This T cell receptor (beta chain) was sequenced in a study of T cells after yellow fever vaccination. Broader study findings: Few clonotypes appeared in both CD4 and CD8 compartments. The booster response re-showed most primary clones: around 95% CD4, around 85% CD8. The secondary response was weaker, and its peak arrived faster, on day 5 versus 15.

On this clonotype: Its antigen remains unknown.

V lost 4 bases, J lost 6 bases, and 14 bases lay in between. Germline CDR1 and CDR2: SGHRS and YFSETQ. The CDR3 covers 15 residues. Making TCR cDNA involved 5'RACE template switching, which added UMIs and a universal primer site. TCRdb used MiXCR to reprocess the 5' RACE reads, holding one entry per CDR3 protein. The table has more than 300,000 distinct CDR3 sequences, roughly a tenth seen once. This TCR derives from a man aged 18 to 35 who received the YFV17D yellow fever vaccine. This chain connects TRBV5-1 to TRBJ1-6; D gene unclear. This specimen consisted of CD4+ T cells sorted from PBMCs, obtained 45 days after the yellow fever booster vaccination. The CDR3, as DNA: TGCGCCAGCAGCCTGGACTCGCCCCGTAATTCACCCCTCCACTTT. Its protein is CASSLDSPRNSPLHF. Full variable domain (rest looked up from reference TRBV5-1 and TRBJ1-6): KAGVTQTPRYLIKTRGQQVTLSCSPISGHRSVSWYQQTPGQGLQFLFEYFSETQRNKGNFPGRFSGRQFSNSRSEMNVSTLELGDSALYLCASSLDSPRNSPLHFGNGTRLTVT.